The T cell receptor beta chain described here comes from a study of early T cells in non-severe SARS-CoV-2 infection. The overall study: Unsorted whole-blood RNA was sequenced in bulk, leaving chains unpaired.

Unique molecular identifiers (one per individual cDNA molecule) were attached. Using its own MiXCR run on the 5' RACE reads, TCRdb lists one record per CDR3 protein. The sample lists just under 60,000 distinct CDR3 sequences; about 8.9% were seen once. This clonotype was observed a few times. Its target is unknown. This CDR3 is 15 amino acids long. The germline V and J ends were trimmed by 3 bases and 2 bases, with 11 bases remaining between them. Germline V gene lookup returns CDR1 MNHEY and CDR2 SVGEGT. Findings and caveats of the study: Anti-spike CD8 specificities were favored by VDJdb matching, whose results missed private and CD4 specificities.

This chain links TRBV6-2 or TRBV6-3 with TRBJ2-1; D is perhaps TRBD1 or TRBD2 (6 bases each). The sequence derives from an adult who was a healthcare worker with PCR-confirmed SARS-CoV-2 infection or an uninfected control (not recorded which). The material sequenced was whole blood. CDR3 DNA sequence: TGTGCCAGCAGTTATAGGGGGACTCCCTACAATGAGCAGTTCTTC. Its translation: CASSYRGTPYNEQFF.